This is a list of T cell receptor beta chains from one sample in a study of cytomegalovirus exposure and HLA in healthy donors. Some clones are missing from TCRdb's copy, which holds only in-frame ones; the method was immunoSEQ multiplex PCR. The sample gives 90,000 to 150,000 clones, around 63% of which show up once; 10% is in the top ten. The sample consisted of PBMCs. Source of these receptors: a man between 35 and 55 years old in good health and CMV-seropositive. CDR3s include the opening cysteine and the closing phenylalanine or tryptophan. A D gene is named only where the DNA matches it firmly. Clone size is shown for a subset of rows, as once, few, many or a class of expanded clone.

v_call,clone_size,d_call,j_call,cdr3_aa,cdr3_nt
TRBV10-3,.,.,TRBJ2-1,CAISPHRGGPYNEQFF,TGTGCCATCAGTCCCCATCGGGGTGGTCCCTACAATGAGCAGTTCTTC
TRBV9,.,TRBD2,TRBJ2-1,CASSLGTSGRYINEQFF,TGTGCCAGCAGCCTCGGGACTAGCGGGAGATACATTAATGAGCAGTTCTTC
TRBV11-2,.,.,TRBJ1-2,CASSLGDNYGYTF,TGTGCCAGCAGCTTAGGAGATAACTATGGCTACACCTTC
TRBV30,once,TRBD1,TRBJ2-7,CAWSMTGFISYEQYF,TGTGCCTGGAGTATGACAGGGTTTATATCCTACGAGCAGTACTTC
TRBV6-6,few,.,TRBJ1-5,CASIPSGDQPQHF,TGTGCCAGCATACCGTCGGGAGACCAGCCCCAGCATTTT
TRBV5-1,few,.,TRBJ1-1,CASSSARVANTEAFF,TGCGCCAGCAGCTCTGCCCGGGTGGCGAACACTGAAGCTTTCTTT
TRBV9,.,.,TRBJ2-1,CASSVYGNEQFF,TGTGCCAGCAGCGTATACGGCAATGAGCAGTTCTTC
TRBV6-6,few,TRBD1,TRBJ2-7,CASSPGTGRNEQYF,TGTGCCAGCAGCCCCGGGACAGGGCGGAACGAGCAGTACTTC
TRBV7-2,.,.,TRBJ2-7,CASSPNGGYDEQYF,TGTGCCAGCAGCCCCAATGGGGGGTACGACGAGCAGTACTTC
TRBV6-1,few,TRBD2,TRBJ2-5,CASSEAGSGSGVETQYF,TGTGCCAGCAGTGAGGCCGGTAGCGGGAGCGGTGTTGAGACCCAGTACTTC
TRBV25-1,.,.,TRBJ1-2,CASSGQDWSGYTF,TGTGCCAGCAGTGGACAGGACTGGAGTGGCTACACCTTC
TRBV28,.,.,TRBJ1-5,CASSLRTALSTQPQHF,TGTGCCAGCAGTCTGAGGACAGCCTTATCAACGCAGCCCCAGCATTTT
TRBV7-2,.,.,TRBJ2-1,CASSLMGQGWFF,TGTGCCAGCAGCCTCATGGGGCAGGGGTGGTTCTTC
TRBV5-4,.,TRBD1,TRBJ1-2,CASSLPGGDGYTF,TGTGCCAGCAGCTTGCCAGGGGGCGATGGCTACACCTTC
TRBV6-4,.,.,TRBJ2-2,CATQDSNTGELFF,TGTGCCACCCAGGACAGCAACACCGGGGAGCTGTTTTTT
TRBV6-4,.,.,TRBJ1-1,CASSEWAGTEAFF,TGTGCCAGCAGTGAGTGGGCTGGGACTGAAGCTTTCTTT
TRBV7-9,.,.,TRBJ2-7,CASSPRPQGVEQYF,TGTGCCAGCAGCCCGCGACCCCAGGGTGTCGAGCAGTACTTC
TRBV5-4,.,.,TRBJ2-5,CASSRQAGETQYF,TGTGCCAGCAGCCGACAGGCGGGAGAGACCCAGTACTTC
TRBV9,.,TRBD1,TRBJ1-2,CASRETGVSGYTF,TGTGCCAGCAGGGAAACAGGGGTCTCTGGCTACACCTTC
TRBV6-6,.,.,TRBJ1-3,CASSLDRSAGNTIYF,TGTGCCAGCAGCCTCGACAGGTCGGCTGGAAACACCATATATTTT
TRBV27,.,.,TRBJ2-2,CASRGSSDTGELFF,TGTGCCAGCAGGGGTAGTAGCGACACCGGGGAGCTGTTTTTT
TRBV12-2,.,.,TRBJ2-5,CASRLPKETQYF,TGTGCAAGTCGCTTACCCAAAGAGACCCAGTACTTC
TRBV4-1,.,TRBD1,TRBJ1-3,CASSQQGGSGNTIYF,TGCGCCAGCAGCCAACAGGGGGGATCTGGAAACACCATATATTTT
TRBV5-1,.,TRBD1,TRBJ2-7,CASSLSGQAYEQYF,TGCGCCAGCAGCTTGTCGGGACAGGCCTACGAGCAGTACTTC
TRBV27,.,.,TRBJ1-5,CASSLLANQPQHF,TGTGCCAGCAGTTTACTAGCGAATCAGCCCCAGCATTTT
TRBV7-2,.,.,TRBJ2-7,CASTTQAGYEQYF,TGTGCCAGCACCACTCAGGCGGGTTACGAGCAGTACTTC
TRBV6-1,few,.,TRBJ2-5,CASSESGQETQYF,TGTGCCAGCAGTGAATCGGGCCAAGAGACCCAGTACTTC
TRBV10-3,.,TRBD2,TRBJ2-7,CAISFGLAGNYEQYF,TGTGCCATCAGTTTCGGACTAGCGGGAAACTACGAGCAGTACTTC
TRBV20-1,few,.,TRBJ1-1,CSASPVEVAFF,TGCAGTGCTAGTCCGGTTGAAGTGGCTTTCTTT
TRBV6-5,few,.,TRBJ1-1,CASSYSRQQNTEAFF,TGTGCCAGCAGTTACTCGAGACAGCAGAACACTGAAGCTTTCTTT
TRBV4-1,.,TRBD1,TRBJ2-1,CASSASGQGVVLGQFF,TGCGCCAGCAGCGCCTCGGGACAGGGGGTTGTGTTGGGGCAGTTCTTC
TRBV5-4,.,.,TRBJ2-2,CASSLPIQGSGELFF,TGTGCCAGCAGCTTGCCGATACAGGGTTCCGGGGAGCTGTTTTTT
TRBV28,few,TRBD2,TRBJ2-7,CASSALAGGIYEQYF,TGTGCCAGCAGCGCTCTAGCGGGTGGAATCTACGAGCAGTACTTC
TRBV5-1,.,.,TRBJ2-7,CASSLGSSYEQYF,TGCGCCAGCAGCTTGGGGAGCTCCTACGAGCAGTACTTC
TRBV18,.,TRBD1,TRBJ1-2,CASSPAAGGGYGYTF,TGTGCCAGCTCACCAGCGGCAGGGGGCGGCTATGGCTACACCTTC
TRBV5-1,.,.,TRBJ2-1,CASSLGAGLGQDEQFF,TGCGCCAGCAGCTTGGGGGCAGGGCTGGGGCAAGATGAGCAGTTCTTC
TRBV6-5,.,TRBD1,TRBJ2-1,CASRFQGDSYNEQFF,TGTGCCAGCAGATTTCAGGGGGACTCCTACAATGAGCAGTTCTTC
TRBV7-8,.,TRBD2,TRBJ2-1,CASSLARGLAGKQFF,TGTGCCAGCAGCTTAGCGCGGGGACTAGCGGGAAAGCAGTTCTTC
TRBV5-6,.,.,TRBJ2-1,CASSLWQGWDEQFF,TGTGCCAGCAGCTTATGGCAGGGGTGGGATGAGCAGTTCTTC
TRBV2,few,TRBD2,TRBJ2-1,CASSELAGAVRQFF,TGTGCCAGCAGTGAACTAGCGGGAGCAGTTCGGCAGTTCTTC
TRBV30,.,.,TRBJ1-5,CAWSVLDSNQPQHF,TGTGCCTGGAGTGTACTTGATAGCAATCAGCCCCAGCATTTT
TRBV29-1,.,TRBD1,TRBJ1-2,CSVSLQGAHGYTF,TGCAGCGTCTCCCTACAGGGGGCGCATGGCTACACCTTC
TRBV27,.,TRBD2,TRBJ2-1,CASRGLAGGYEQFF,TGTGCCAGCAGGGGACTAGCGGGAGGGTATGAGCAGTTCTTC
TRBV29-1,.,.,TRBJ2-1,CSVAKGASSYNEQFF,TGCAGCGTTGCGAAGGGAGCGAGCTCCTACAATGAGCAGTTCTTC
TRBV19,.,.,TRBJ2-5,CASSRTYRETQYF,TGTGCCAGTAGCCGAACTTACAGGGAGACCCAGTACTTC
TRBV5-1,few,TRBD1,TRBJ2-1,CASSYLPGQGSPSSYNEQFF,TGCGCCAGCAGCTATCTGCCGGGACAGGGGTCTCCTAGCTCCTACAATGAGCAGTTCTTC
TRBV6-5,.,TRBD1,TRBJ2-7,CASSYATGSEQYF,TGTGCCAGCAGTTACGCGACAGGGTCCGAGCAGTACTTC
TRBV10-3,.,TRBD1,TRBJ1-1,CAISSGGTEAFF,TGTGCCATCAGTTCAGGGGGCACTGAAGCTTTCTTT